The 24 T cell receptor beta chains below all came from one sample that was sequenced in a study of blood T cell repertoires in COVID-19. Assay: immunoSEQ multiplex PCR; the TCRdb copy retains only in-frame clones and omits some. The sample contains tens of thousands of clones, 70% to 85% of which appear only once. Input material: peripheral blood. These receptors all come from a human donor in a cohort sampled during active COVID-19.

In this sample, this clone turned up once. The V call is TRBV5-6, the J call TRBJ2-5; 8 bases agree with TRBD2. The trim removed 0 bases at V and 4 bases at J, leaving 5 bases unmatched. The CDR3 consists of 15 residues. In germline, CDR1 is SGHDT, CDR2 YYEEEE. CDR3 sequence: CASSLAGGVGETQYF. Written as DNA, the CDR3 is TGTGCCAGCAGCTTGGCCGGGGGGGTCGGAGAGACCCAGTACTTC.

This clone has just one count. V and J are TRBV19 and TRBJ2-5; the D is unclear. Trimming shortened V by 4 bases and J by 2 bases, and 11 bases separated the two germline ends. Germline CDR1 LNHDA, CDR2 SQIVND (reference sequence). This CDR3 contains 14 residues. The CDR3 reads CASSTRPRQETQYF. DNA for the CDR3: TGTGCCAGTAGTACTAGGCCCAGACAAGAGACCCAGTACTTC.

This clone was observed once. DNA for the CDR3: TGTGCCAGCAGTCCCGACAGGGAACTCGATCAGCCCCAGCATTTT. Residues: CASSPDRELDQPQHF. The genes are TRBV6-5 and TRBJ1-5; 7 bases align to TRBD1. Losses at the gene ends were 5 bases for V and 5 bases for J; bases not matched to a gene: 9. The CDR3 has 15 amino acids. The germline CDR1 and CDR2 sequences are MNHEY and SVGAGI.

The chain employs TRBV5-4 and TRBJ2-1; 8 nucleotides match TRBD2. The ends lost 4 bases at V and 0 bases at J; junction bases unmatched: 15. The germline V gene has CDR1 SGHNT and CDR2 YYREEE (reference sequence). CDR3 length: 19 residues. CDR3 residues: CASSGYGLAGPSSYNEQFF. The CDR3 coding sequence is TGTGCCAGCAGCGGCTATGGACTAGCAGGACCGAGCTCCTACAATGAGCAGTTCTTC.

This rearrangement joins TRBV6-5 to TRBJ2-7; the match to TRBD1 covers 8 bases. Per the germline V gene, CDR1 is MNHEY and CDR2 is SVGAGI. Germline trimming cut 7 bases from V and 3 bases from J; bases unmatched to any gene: 11. The CDR3 spans 15 residues. The CDR3 DNA follows: TGTGCCAGCAACCCGGACGGGACAGGAGTCTACGAGCAGTACTTC. Amino acid sequence: CASNPDGTGVYEQYF.

The V gene is TRBV6-4, the J gene TRBJ1-1, with D uncertain. V lost 3 bases and J 1 base, leaving 6 bases between the germline ends. Germline V gene sequence: CDR1 MRHNA, CDR2 SNTAGT. The CDR3 sequence is 13 residues long. CDR3 nucleotides: TGTGCCAGCAGTGAGAGCCGGAACACTGAAGCTTTCTTT. Translating gives CASSESRNTEAFF.

This clone was counted only a few times. The chain's CDR3 is CASSFSGGTGELFF. DNA for the CDR3: TGTGCCAGCAGCTTCTCGGGAGGCACCGGGGAGCTGTTTTTT. V usage is TRBV6-5 and J usage is TRBJ2-2, with TRBD2 matching 7 bases. Germline CDR1 reads MNHEY; CDR2 reads SVGAGI. The J segment lost 4 bases and the V segment lost 6 bases, leaving 5 bases of the junction unmatched. This CDR3 has 14 residues.

V gene TRBV2 combines with J gene TRBJ1-3, with D possibly TRBD1 on 6 matching bases. This CDR3 has 16 amino acids. Germline V gene data show CDR1 as SNHLY and CDR2 as FYNNEI. Trimming pared 4 bases from V and 3 bases from J, leaving 16 bases between. CDR3 DNA sequence: TGTGCCAGCAGTGCGGAAGGACAGAGCTTTGGAAACACCATATATTTT. Translating gives CASSAEGQSFGNTIYF. The variable domain in full, with the rest retrieved from reference TRBV2 and TRBJ1-3, is EPEVTQTPSHQVTQMGQEVILRCVPISNHLYFYWYRQILGQKVEFLVSFYNNEISEKSEIFDDQFSVERPDGSNFTLKIRSTKLEDSAMYFCASSAEGQSFGNTIYFGEGSWLTVV.

V gene TRBV6-6 combines with J gene TRBJ2-7; TRBD2 is a possible D gene (6 bases). The V and J ends lost 7 bases and 7 bases respectively, with 14 bases between them. Germline CDR1 is MNHNY and CDR2 is SVGAGI (reference sequence). The CDR3 extends over 12 amino acids. CDR3 in amino acids: CASTDGGWEQYF. DNA for the CDR3: TGTGCCAGCACAGATGGGGGGTGGGAGCAGTACTTC.

The rearrangement joins TRBV18 to TRBJ2-3, with D unresolved. This CDR3 comprises 15 residues. V lost 0 bases and J lost 6, with 13 bases in between. Germline assignment: CDR1 KGHSH and CDR2 LQKENI. DNA of the CDR3: TGTGCCAGCTCACCACCGAGTGTCCTGAGGGATACGCAGTATTTT. This gives the protein CASSPPSVLRDTQYF. Full variable domain (remainder filled in from reference TRBV18 and TRBJ2-3): NAGVMQNPRHLVRRRGQEARLRCSPMKGHSHVYWYRQLPEEGLKFMVYLQKENIIDESGMPKERFSAEFPKEGPSILRIQQVVRGDSAAYFCASSPPSVLRDTQYFGPGTRLTVL.

The genes are TRBV2 and TRBJ2-3; 8 bases align to TRBD1. Germline loops: CDR1 SNHLY, CDR2 FYNNEI. This CDR3 has 15 amino acids. Trimming at V came to 7 bases and at J to 4 bases, leaving 10 bases not matched to a gene. The CDR3 sequence is CASMNQGARADTQYF. The CDR3 DNA reads TGTGCCAGCATGAATCAGGGGGCTAGGGCAGATACGCAGTATTTT.

This clone was detected once. The V and J genes are TRBV19 and TRBJ2-5; 8 nucleotides line up with TRBD1. V shed 4 bases, J shed 4 bases, and the junction held 5 bases outside the gene matches. CDR1 is LNHDA, CDR2 SQIVND, per germline (reference sequence). The CDR3 sequence is 14 residues long. CDR3 DNA: TGTGCCAGTAGTACCCTGGACAGGGCAGAGACCCAGTACTTC. As protein: CASSTLDRAETQYF.

The chain is built from TRBV7-7 and TRBJ2-5; D remains unclear. Germline CDR1 SSHAT, CDR2 FNYEAQ (reference sequence). Trimming took 5 bases from V and 1 from J, leaving 17 bases between them. This CDR3 spans 16 amino acids. CDR3 region: CASSRGAVRFQETQYF. The DNA for the CDR3 is TGTGCCAGCAGCCGAGGCGCCGTTCGCTTCCAAGAGACCCAGTACTTC.

The V and J genes are TRBV11-2 and TRBJ2-7, with 8 bases identical to TRBD2. Germline loops: CDR1 SGHAT, CDR2 FQNNGV. The CDR3 extends over 14 amino acids. V lost 6 bases and J lost 0; bases outside the gene matches: 4. The CDR3 sequence is CASRGGGNSYEQYF. CDR3 bases: TGTGCCAGCAGAGGCGGGGGGAACTCCTACGAGCAGTACTTC.

J is TRBJ1-4 and V is TRBV5-1; maybe TRBD1 (5 bases). Germline loops: CDR1 SGHRS, CDR2 YFSETQ. Trimming left V 4 bases short and J 0 bases short, with 7 bases between. The CDR3 extends over 14 amino acids. CDR3 sequence: CASSPGSTNEKLFF. The CDR3 nucleotides read TGCGCCAGCAGCCCAGGGTCAACTAATGAAAAACTGTTTTTT.

In its sample, this clone was seen a few times. The V and J genes are TRBV4-2 and TRBJ1-3; TRBD1 aligns across 7 bases. The CDR3 sequence is 17 residues long. Germline lookup yields CDR1 LGHNA and CDR2 YNFKEQ. With 5 bases clipped from V and 1 base from J, the junction kept 11 bases outside the gene matches. In DNA form, the CDR3 reads TGTGCCAGCAGCTCGACTCTCAGGGGGAGATCTGGAAACACCATATATTTT. It specifies CASSSTLRGRSGNTIYF.

This clone has only a few counts. The CDR3 nucleotides are TGTGCCAGCAGCTTAGGGACTAGCGGGGGAGGCTACGAGCAGTACTTC. Translated: CASSLGTSGGGYEQYF. The chain employs TRBV5-6 and TRBJ2-7; 14 bases line up with TRBD2. Trimming at V came to 2 bases and at J to 3 bases, leaving 4 bases not matched to a gene. Germline loops: CDR1 SGHDT, CDR2 YYEEEE. This CDR3 comprises 16 residues. The full variable domain, completed using reference TRBV5-6 and TRBJ2-7, is DAGVTQSPTHLIKTRGQQVTLRCSPKSGHDTVSWYQQALGQGPQFIFQYYEEEERQRGNFPDRFSGHQFPNYSSELNVNALLLGDSALYLCASSLGTSGGGYEQYFGPGTRLTVT.

The rearrangement joins TRBV24-1 to TRBJ2-7; 8 positions match TRBD1. The germline V gene encodes CDR1 KGHDR and CDR2 SFDVKD. The ends lost 9 bases at V and 3 bases at J; junction bases unmatched: 12. This CDR3 has 15 residues. The CDR3 region is CATQPKAGQGYEQYF. CDR3 nucleotide sequence: TGTGCCACCCAGCCTAAGGCCGGACAGGGCTACGAGCAGTACTTC.

Written as DNA, the CDR3 is TGTGCCAGTGGACAGGCCTCAGATACGCAGTATTTT. This translates into CASGQASDTQYF. The J gene is TRBJ2-3, the V gene TRBV30; 7 positions agree with TRBD1. Per the germline V gene, CDR1 is GTSNPN and CDR2 is SVGIG (reference sequence). The V segment lost 8 bases and the J segment 4 bases; nucleotides outside the gene matches: 6. The CDR3 length is 12 residues.

CDR3 in amino acids: CASSSLASSTDTQYF. The CDR3 DNA follows: TGTGCCAGCAGCTCCTTAGCTTCTAGCACAGATACGCAGTATTTT. V usage is TRBV7-2 and J usage is TRBJ2-3, with unresolved D. V was shortened by 4 bases and J by 0 bases, with 11 bases between the two germline ends. The CDR3 consists of 15 residues. In germline, CDR1 is SGHTA, CDR2 FQGNSA.

The J gene is TRBJ1-1, the V gene TRBV30; TRBD1 aligns across 7 bases. The CDR3 extends over 13 amino acids. The germline gives CDR1 GTSNPN, CDR2 SVGIG (reference sequence). The J segment lost 7 bases and the V segment lost 3 bases, leaving 8 bases of the junction unmatched. The CDR3 coding sequence is TGTGCCTGGAGACTGGGACAGAAGTTTGAAGCTTTCTTT. This sequence encodes CAWRLGQKFEAFF.

A single count supports this clone. This chain's CDR3 is CASSPSGTTATDTQYF. For the CDR3, the DNA is TGTGCCAGCTCACCATCCGGGACAACAGCGACAGATACGCAGTATTTT. This rearrangement joins TRBV18 to TRBJ2-3; a weak D match, TRBD1 (6 bases). The CDR3 is 16 amino acids. Trimming cost V 2 bases and J 3 bases, with 15 bases left between them. Germline CDR1 is KGHSH and CDR2 is LQKENI.

V and J are TRBV6-2 or TRBV6-3 and TRBJ2-1, with D possibly being TRBD2 (6 bases). Trimming cost V 4 bases and J 6 bases, with 16 bases left between them. The CDR3 has 15 amino acids. Germline V gene lookup returns CDR1 MNHEY and CDR2 SVGEGT. CDR3 region: CASSSPVGAGNEQFF. CDR3 sequence (DNA): TGTGCCAGCAGTTCCCCCGTTGGAGCGGGCAATGAGCAGTTCTTC.

This clone was counted many times. The rearrangement joins TRBV6-6 to TRBJ1-1; the match to TRBD1 covers 7 bases. Germline V CDR1 and CDR2: MNHNY, SVGAGI (reference sequence). The CDR3 totals 14 residues. J lost 7 bases, V lost 5 bases, and 10 bases had no gene match. DNA for the CDR3: TGTGCCAGCAGTCCACGACAGGGATTTGATGAAGCTTTCTTT. Encoded protein: CASSPRQGFDEAFF.